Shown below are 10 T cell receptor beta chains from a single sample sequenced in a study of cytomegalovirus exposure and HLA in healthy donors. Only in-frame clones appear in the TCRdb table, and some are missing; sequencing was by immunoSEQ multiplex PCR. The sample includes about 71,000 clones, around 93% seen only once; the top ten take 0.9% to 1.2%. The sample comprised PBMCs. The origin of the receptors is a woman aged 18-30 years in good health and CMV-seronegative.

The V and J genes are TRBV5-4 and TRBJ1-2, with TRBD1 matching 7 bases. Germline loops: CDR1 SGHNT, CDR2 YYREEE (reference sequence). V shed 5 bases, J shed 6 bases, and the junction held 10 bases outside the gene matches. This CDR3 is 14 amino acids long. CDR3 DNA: TGTGCCAGCAGACCTACAGGGGAGGTGGATGGCTACACCTTC. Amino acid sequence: CASRPTGEVDGYTF.

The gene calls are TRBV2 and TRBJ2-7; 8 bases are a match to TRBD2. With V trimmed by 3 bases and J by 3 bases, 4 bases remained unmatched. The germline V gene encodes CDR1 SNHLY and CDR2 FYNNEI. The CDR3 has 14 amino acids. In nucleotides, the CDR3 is TGTGCCAGCAGTGAGACTAGCGCCATCTACGAGCAGTACTTC. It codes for CASSETSAIYEQYF.

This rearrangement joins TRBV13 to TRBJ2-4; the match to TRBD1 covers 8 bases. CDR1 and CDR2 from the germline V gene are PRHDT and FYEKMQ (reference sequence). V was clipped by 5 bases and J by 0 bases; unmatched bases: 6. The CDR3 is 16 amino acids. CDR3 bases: TGTGCCAGCAGCGTGAACAGGGGGATAGCCAAAAACATTCAGTACTTC. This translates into CASSVNRGIAKNIQYF.

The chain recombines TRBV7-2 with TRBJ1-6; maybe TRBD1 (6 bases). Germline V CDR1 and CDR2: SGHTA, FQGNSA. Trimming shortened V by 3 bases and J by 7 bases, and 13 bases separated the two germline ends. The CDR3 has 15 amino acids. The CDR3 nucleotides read TGTGCCAGCAGCTTCCAGGGGTTCTGGAATTCACCCCTCCACTTT. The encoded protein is CASSFQGFWNSPLHF.

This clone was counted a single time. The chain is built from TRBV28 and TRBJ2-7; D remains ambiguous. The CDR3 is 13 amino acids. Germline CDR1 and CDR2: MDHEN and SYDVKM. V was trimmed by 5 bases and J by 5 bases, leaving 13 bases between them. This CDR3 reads CASSTVPLDEQYF. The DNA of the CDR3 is TGTGCCAGCAGTACAGTCCCGTTAGACGAGCAGTACTTC.

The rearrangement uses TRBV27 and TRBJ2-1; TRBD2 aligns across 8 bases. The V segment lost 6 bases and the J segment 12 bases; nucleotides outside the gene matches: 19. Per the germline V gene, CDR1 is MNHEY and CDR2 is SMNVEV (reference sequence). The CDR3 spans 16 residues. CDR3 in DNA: TGTGCCAGCAGGCCGGGTGGAGCGGGGGTCTTGGTTTTGCAGTTCTTC. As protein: CASRPGGAGVLVLQFF.

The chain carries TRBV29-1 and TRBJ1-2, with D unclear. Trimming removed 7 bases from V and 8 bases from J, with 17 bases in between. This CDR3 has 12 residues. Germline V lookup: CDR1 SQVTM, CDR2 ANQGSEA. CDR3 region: CSERGPERGYTF. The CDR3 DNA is TGCAGCGAGCGAGGGCCCGAGAGGGGCTACACCTTC. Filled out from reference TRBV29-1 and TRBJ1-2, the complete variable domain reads SAVISQKPSRDICQRGTSLTIQCQVDSQVTMMFWYRQQPGQSLTLIATANQGSEATYESGFVIDKFPISRPNLTFSTLTVSNMSPEDSSIYLCSERGPERGYTFGSGTRLTVV.

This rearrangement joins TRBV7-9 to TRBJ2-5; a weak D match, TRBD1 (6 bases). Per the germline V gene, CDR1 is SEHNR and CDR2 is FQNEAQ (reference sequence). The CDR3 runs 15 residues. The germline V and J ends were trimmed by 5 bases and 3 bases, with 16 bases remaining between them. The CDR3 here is CASSTVPGEKETQYF. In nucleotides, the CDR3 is TGTGCCAGCAGCACCGTCCCAGGGGAAAAAGAGACCCAGTACTTC.

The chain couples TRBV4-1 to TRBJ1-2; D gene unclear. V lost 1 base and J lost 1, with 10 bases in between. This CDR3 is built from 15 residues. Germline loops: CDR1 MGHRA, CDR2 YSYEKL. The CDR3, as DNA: TGCGCCAGCAGCCAAGGGTTGCAGGTTAACTATGGCTACACCTTC. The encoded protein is CASSQGLQVNYGYTF.

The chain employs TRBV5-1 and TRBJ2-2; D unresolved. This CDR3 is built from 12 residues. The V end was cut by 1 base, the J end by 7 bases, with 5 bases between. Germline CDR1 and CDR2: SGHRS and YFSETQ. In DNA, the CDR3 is TGCGCCAGCAGCTTGACGGTCGGGGAGCTGTTTTTT. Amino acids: CASSLTVGELFF.